The TCR beta chain under discussion was sequenced for a study of blood T cell repertoires in COVID-19. Study at large: Samples of COVID-19 (acute and convalescent) were obtained from the United States, Italy and Spain.

Trimming shortened V by 0 bases and J by 5 bases, and 13 bases separated the two germline ends. This CDR3 spans 16 amino acids. The germline V gene has CDR1 SGHDN and CDR2 FVKESK. The data were produced by immunoSEQ multiplex PCR, yet TCRdb's version contains in-frame clones alone and is incomplete. The data hold about 220,000 clones, with approximately 92% observed a single time. The receptor comes from a woman between 18 and 29 years old in a cohort exposed to, infected with or recovered from COVID-19 (not recorded which). The specimen sequenced was PBMCs or T cells enriched from blood (not recorded which). The chain joins TRBV14 to TRBJ2-2; D uncertain. CDR3 in amino acids: CASSQDSSTVTGELFF. CDR3 nucleotides: TGTGCCAGCAGCCAAGATTCCTCGACTGTTACCGGGGAGCTGTTTTTT.